The present entry profiles one T cell receptor beta chain with its context. These data are taken from a study of T cell changes during pregnancy in multiple sclerosis. Repertoires were generated with immunoSEQ multiplex PCR, while TCRdb's copy carries only in-frame clones and drops some. The sample has approximately 40,000 clones, approximately 90% seen once. Specimen: CD4+ T cells from peripheral blood mononuclear cells, collected in the third trimester of pregnancy. This clonotype originated in a female donor in good health, enrolled as a control in a pregnancy study.

CDR3 protein: CASSQDRGTYEQYF. In DNA form, the CDR3 reads TGTGCCAGCAGCCAGGACAGGGGGACCTACGAGCAGTACTTC. V usage is TRBV5-6 and J usage is TRBJ2-7, with TRBD1 matching 10 bases. The V segment lost 4 bases and the J segment 2 bases; nucleotides outside the gene matches: 3. Germline V CDR1 and CDR2: SGHDT, YYEEEE. CDR3 length equals 14 residues.